These 17 T cell receptor beta chains share one sample of origin, sequenced in a study of T cell responses to AZD1222 COVID-19 vaccine. Here immunoSEQ multiplex PCR was the method, and the copy in TCRdb shows in-frame clones only, minus some. The sample lists 250,000 to 300,000 clones; 90% to 95% were seen once. Sequencing was performed on peripheral blood, taken 28 days after the second AZD1222 dose. Receptor source: an adult who received the AZD1222 COVID-19 vaccine.

This sequence joins TRBV7-2 and TRBJ1-3, with no clear D. V shed 5 bases and J shed 4 bases, with 12 bases lying between them. Germline V gene lookup returns CDR1 SGHTA and CDR2 FQGNSA. The CDR3 covers 14 residues. CDR3 DNA: TGTGCCAGCAGCCTCAGCGGGCGAGGAAACACCATATATTTT. Translating it yields CASSLSGRGNTIYF.

About this clone itself: This CDR3 is also generated by other DNA sequences in the sample. The chain couples TRBV27 to TRBJ2-7; D unresolved. Trimming took 6 bases from V and 0 from J, leaving 6 bases between them. Germline CDR1 MNHEY, CDR2 SMNVEV (reference sequence). The length of the CDR3 is 12 residues. The CDR3 region is CASSLSSYEQYF. In nucleotides, the CDR3 is TGTGCCAGCAGCCTCAGCTCCTACGAGCAGTACTTC.

The chain's CDR3 is CASSAGQGGQPQHF. CDR3 nucleotide sequence: TGTGCCAGCAGTGCGGGACAGGGTGGTCAGCCCCAGCATTTT. The V and J genes are TRBV2 and TRBJ1-5, with 9 bases lining up with TRBD1. V dropped 4 bases and J dropped 6; count of bases not matched to a gene: 4. This CDR3 comprises 14 residues. CDR1 is SNHLY and CDR2 is FYNNEI in the germline V gene. The whole variable domain, remainder taken from reference TRBV2 and TRBJ1-5, is EPEVTQTPSHQVTQMGQEVILRCVPISNHLYFYWYRQILGQKVEFLVSFYNNEISEKSEIFDDQFSVERPDGSNFTLKIRSTKLEDSAMYFCASSAGQGGQPQHFGDGTRLSIL.

CDR3 in amino acids: CASSLGGIAEAFF. CDR3 sequence (DNA): TGCGCCAGCAGCTTGGGAGGGATCGCTGAAGCTTTCTTT. The J gene is TRBJ1-1, the V gene TRBV5-1; D is undetermined. CDR1 and CDR2 from the germline V gene are SGHRS and YFSETQ. Trimming left V 0 bases short and J 6 bases short, with 9 bases between. The length of the CDR3 is 13 residues.

In regard to this clone: The sample has other DNA sequences that encode this CDR3 too. The chain employs TRBV18 and TRBJ1-2, with TRBD1 matching over 7 bases. The CDR3 sequence is 13 residues long. Germline V gives CDR1 KGHSH, CDR2 LQKENI. J was trimmed by 8 bases and V by 2 bases; bases with no gene match: 5. CDR3 sequence (DNA): TGTGCCAGCTCACCAGACAGGGTGTACGGCTACACCTTC. Translation: CASSPDRVYGYTF.

The chain recombines TRBV6-2 or TRBV6-3 with TRBJ2-7; the match to TRBD1 covers 7 bases. The junction had 9 bases not matched to a gene; V was cut back by 4 bases and J by 3 bases. Germline assignment: CDR1 MNHEY and CDR2 SVGEGT. The CDR3 has 15 amino acids. Here the CDR3 DNA reads TGTGCCAGCAGTTTACTTTTGGGACAGAACTACGAGCAGTACTTC. This sequence encodes CASSLLLGQNYEQYF.

For this clone: Relative to the germline gene, one junction end is altered; a read error may explain this. The chain couples TRBV27 to TRBJ1-4; 11 nucleotides align to TRBD1. Germline V gives CDR1 MNHEY, CDR2 SMNVEV (reference sequence). The CDR3 has 13 residues. The CDR3 sequence is CASTLTLPWDRGF. The CDR3 DNA reads as TGTGCCAGCACTCTAACGCTACCCTGGGACAGGGGGTTT.

The chain carries TRBV6-2 or TRBV6-3 and TRBJ2-2; unclear D gene. The CDR3 has 15 amino acids. The germline V gene has CDR1 MNHEY and CDR2 SVGEGT. The V end was cut by 2 bases, the J end by 0 bases, with 7 bases between. This CDR3 reads CASSYEATNTGELFF. CDR3 nucleotide sequence: TGTGCCAGCAGTTACGAAGCGACGAACACCGGGGAGCTGTTTTTT.

The genes are TRBV5-1 and TRBJ2-3; D is possibly TRBD1 or TRBD2 (5 bases each). Between the trimmed V and J ends, which lost 3 bases and 6 bases, there was a span of 11 bases. This CDR3 comprises 13 residues. Germline CDR1 and CDR2: SGHRS and YFSETQ. CDR3 sequence reads: CASSSGAWDTQYF. Written as DNA, the CDR3 is TGCGCCAGCAGCTCCGGGGCCTGGGATACGCAGTATTTT.

This rearrangement joins TRBV6-2 or TRBV6-3 to TRBJ1-2, with TRBD1 as a possible D gene (5 bases). Trimming took off 5 bases at V and 4 bases at J, with 11 bases between the two ends. Germline V lookup: CDR1 MNHEY, CDR2 SVGEGT. This CDR3 is 13 amino acids long. CDR3 DNA: TGTGCCAGCAGTCAACAGGCAGTCTATGGCTACACCTTC. This encodes CASSQQAVYGYTF.

The V call is TRBV6-2 or TRBV6-3, the J call TRBJ1-2; D gene unclear. The CDR3 length is 15 residues. The V and J ends lost 5 bases and 8 bases respectively, with 21 bases between them. The germline V gene has CDR1 MNHEY and CDR2 SVGEGT. The CDR3 here is CASSPDLFRRRGYTF. As DNA, the CDR3 is TGTGCCAGCAGTCCGGACCTCTTTCGGCGGCGGGGCTACACCTTC.

The chain has TRBV2 and TRBJ2-7; D possibly matches TRBD1 or TRBD2 (5 bases each). V lost 8 bases and J 3 bases, leaving 14 bases between the germline ends. CDR1 SNHLY and CDR2 FYNNEI come from the germline V gene. The CDR3 spans 13 residues. CDR3 in amino acids: CASVPRGRYEQYF. Here the CDR3 DNA reads TGTGCCAGCGTTCCCCGGGGCCGCTACGAGCAGTACTTC. Filled out from reference TRBV2 and TRBJ2-7, the complete variable domain reads EPEVTQTPSHQVTQMGQEVILRCVPISNHLYFYWYRQILGQKVEFLVSFYNNEISEKSEIFDDQFSVERPDGSNFTLKIRSTKLEDSAMYFCASVPRGRYEQYFGPGTRLTVT.

Here the CDR3 reads CASSQDLNQPQHF. The DNA for the CDR3 is TGTGCCAGCAGCCAAGATTTAAATCAGCCCCAGCATTTT. The rearrangement joins TRBV3-1 (or the pseudogene TRBV3-2) to TRBJ1-5; D call uncertain. The germline V gene has CDR1 LGHDT and CDR2 YNNKEL (reference sequence). This CDR3 region has 13 residues. V lost 0 bases, J lost 4 bases, and 4 bases lay in between.

The chain combines TRBV19 with TRBJ1-5; D is ambiguous. Germline V lookup: CDR1 LNHDA, CDR2 SQIVND (reference sequence). This CDR3 is built from 16 residues. The V and J ends lost 2 bases and 3 bases respectively, with 14 bases between them. CDR3 in DNA: TGTGCCAGTAGTATAATTAACAGAAGGAACAATCAGCCCCAGCATTTT. Amino acids: CASSIINRRNNQPQHF.

This clone occurred once. The CDR3 spells CASSPDSNYGYTF. The CDR3 bases are TGTGCCAGCAGCCCCGATTCTAACTATGGCTACACCTTC. This chain links TRBV7-3 with TRBJ1-2; no definite D call. The CDR3 is 13 residues long. V dropped 5 bases and J dropped 0 bases, with 7 bases sitting between them. Germline V gene sequence: CDR1 SGHTA, CDR2 FQGTGA.

The chain couples TRBV6-5 to TRBJ1-4, with 8 bases matching TRBD1. The V gene end was trimmed by 5 bases and the J gene end by 8 bases; junction bases not matched to a gene: 7. The V gene's germline CDR1 is MNHEY and CDR2 SVGAGI. This CDR3 comprises 14 residues. Written as DNA, the CDR3 is TGTGCCAGCAGTCCAGGGGGCCATTGGGAAAAACTGTTTTTT. Its protein product is CASSPGGHWEKLFF.

V is TRBV10-3 and J is TRBJ2-4, with 8 positions matching TRBD1. The CDR3 is made up of 12 amino acids. Trimming took 11 bases from V and 4 from J; bases not matched to a gene: 4. CDR1 is ENHRY, CDR2 SYGVKD, per germline. The CDR3 loop is CAAGQGKNIQYF. The CDR3 DNA follows: TGTGCCGCCGGACAGGGTAAAAACATTCAGTACTTC.